The 10 T cell receptor beta chains below all came from one sample that was sequenced in a study of PD-L1 blockade in urothelial cancer. The time point is: pretreatment peripheral blood. Libraries were prepared by immunoSEQ multiplex PCR; TCRdb keeps only in-frame clonotypes and omits some of them. Among some 40,000 clones, roughly 84% were seen once, and the ten largest hold just under 25%. This specimen consisted of PBMCs, obtained around atezolizumab (anti-PD-L1) treatment. These receptors were collected from a donor at least 40 years old with urothelial cancer.

The chain is built from TRBV19 and TRBJ2-1; 9 bases map to TRBD1. CDR1 LNHDA and CDR2 SQIVND come from the germline V gene (reference sequence). V lost 5 bases, J lost 5 bases, and 7 bases stayed unmatched. This CDR3 has 15 residues. CDR3: CASSLRDRVNNEQFF. CDR3 DNA sequence: TGTGCCAGTAGTCTCCGGGACAGGGTCAACAATGAGCAGTTCTTC.

This clone occurred once. CDR3 residues: CASSPDRVRREQYF. As DNA, the CDR3 is TGTGCCAGCTCCCCCGACAGGGTTCGGCGCGAGCAGTACTTC. This chain joins TRBV18 and TRBJ2-7; 7 bases agree with TRBD1. V lost 6 bases, J lost 6 bases, and 11 bases stayed unmatched. Per germline, CDR1 KGHSH and CDR2 LQKENI. This CDR3 has 14 amino acids.

The chain combines TRBV28 with TRBJ1-1, with D possibly TRBD1 on 5 matching bases. The CDR3 consists of 16 residues. Germline loops: CDR1 MDHEN, CDR2 SYDVKM. The germline V and J ends were trimmed by 3 bases and 2 bases, with 16 bases remaining between them. For the CDR3, the DNA is TGTGCCAGCAGTTTGTCAGGAGCAGGGCCAAACACTGAAGCTTTCTTT. This encodes CASSLSGAGPNTEAFF. The whole variable domain, filled in from reference TRBV28 and TRBJ1-1, reads DVKVTQSSRYLVKRTGEKVFLECVQDMDHENMFWYRQDPGLGLRLIYFSYDVKMKEKGDIPEGYSVSREKKERFSLILESASTNQTSMYLCASSLSGAGPNTEAFFGQGTRLTVV.

The chain has TRBV14 and TRBJ2-7, with D tentatively TRBD1 (6 bases). The germline CDR1 and CDR2 sequences are SGHDN and FVKESK. V was trimmed by 4 bases and J by 5 bases, leaving 18 bases between them. This CDR3 has 15 residues. For the CDR3, the DNA is TGTGCCAGCAGCCGGCTCAGGGACATGTCCCACGAGCAGTACTTC. It specifies CASSRLRDMSHEQYF.

The chain recombines TRBV5-1 with TRBJ1-4; D possibly corresponds to TRBD1 (5 bases). This CDR3 region has 15 residues. Germline V gene sequence: CDR1 SGHRS, CDR2 YFSETQ. V was pared by 4 bases and J by 6 bases, with 16 bases between. The CDR3 coding sequence is TGCGCCAGCAGCCGGGGGAGGGAGAAGCATGAAAAACTGTTTTTT. Translation: CASSRGREKHEKLFF.

The chain joins TRBV6-6 to TRBJ2-7, with TRBD1 matching over 10 bases. In germline, CDR1 is MNHNY, CDR2 SVGAGI (reference sequence). V shed 6 bases, J shed 1 base, and the junction held 9 bases outside the gene matches. This CDR3 is built from 16 residues. The CDR3 DNA reads TGTGCCAGCAGCCAAAACCGGGACAGGGGTTCCTACGAGCAGTACTTC. It codes for CASSQNRDRGSYEQYF.

This CDR3 reads CASSLVGTGLYEQYF. The DNA for the CDR3 is TGTGCCAGCAGCTTAGTTGGGACAGGCCTATACGAGCAGTACTTC. The V gene is TRBV7-9, the J gene TRBJ2-7; 8 positions agree with TRBD1. Per germline, CDR1 SEHNR and CDR2 FQNEAQ (reference sequence). CDR3 length: 15 amino acids. J was trimmed by 4 bases and V by 1 base; bases with no gene match: 6.

V and J are TRBV2 and TRBJ2-1; tentative D call: TRBD1 (6 bases). This CDR3 has 13 amino acids. The germline V gene has CDR1 SNHLY and CDR2 FYNNEI. V was shortened by 10 bases and J by 5 bases, with 15 bases between the two germline ends. In DNA form, the CDR3 reads TGTGCCACCCACAGGGAGAGGGACAATGAGCAGTTCTTC. Amino acid sequence: CATHRERDNEQFF. Full variable domain (missing parts from reference TRBV2 and TRBJ2-1): EPEVTQTPSHQVTQMGQEVILRCVPISNHLYFYWYRQILGQKVEFLVSFYNNEISEKSEIFDDQFSVERPDGSNFTLKIRSTKLEDSAMYFCATHRERDNEQFFGPGTRLTVL.

The chain couples TRBV5-1 to TRBJ2-5, with D possibly TRBD1 on 6 matching bases. This CDR3 has 18 amino acids. CDR1 and CDR2 (germline): SGHRS, YFSETQ. Between the trimmed V and J ends, which lost 7 bases and 1 base, there was a span of 26 bases. CDR3: CASRRWARGRGVQETQYF. CDR3 DNA sequence: TGCGCCAGCCGCAGGTGGGCCAGGGGCAGGGGTGTCCAAGAGACCCAGTACTTC.

This clone was found once. V gene TRBV6-5 combines with J gene TRBJ2-2; 9 bases map to TRBD2. The germline V gene encodes CDR1 MNHEY and CDR2 SVGAGI. This CDR3 is 16 amino acids long. After removal of 2 bases from V and 2 bases from J, the junction contained 3 bases not matched to a gene. The CDR3 DNA sequence: TGTGCCAGCAGTTACCAAGCGGGAGGTAACACCGGGGAGCTGTTTTTT. As protein: CASSYQAGGNTGELFF.